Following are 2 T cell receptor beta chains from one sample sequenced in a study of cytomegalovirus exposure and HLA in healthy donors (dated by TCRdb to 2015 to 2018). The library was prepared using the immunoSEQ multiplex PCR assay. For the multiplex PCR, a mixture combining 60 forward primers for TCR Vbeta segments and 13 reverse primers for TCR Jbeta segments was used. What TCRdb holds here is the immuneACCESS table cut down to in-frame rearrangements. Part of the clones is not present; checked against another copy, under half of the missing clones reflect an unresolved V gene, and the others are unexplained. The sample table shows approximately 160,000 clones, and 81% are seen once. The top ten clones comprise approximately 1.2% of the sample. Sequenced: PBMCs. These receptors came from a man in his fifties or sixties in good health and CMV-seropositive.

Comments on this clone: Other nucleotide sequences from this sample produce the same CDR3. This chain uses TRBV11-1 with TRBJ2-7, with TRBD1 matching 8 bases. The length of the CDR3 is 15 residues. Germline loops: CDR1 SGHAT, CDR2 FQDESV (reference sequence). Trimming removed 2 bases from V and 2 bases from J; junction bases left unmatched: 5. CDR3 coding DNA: TGTGCCAGCAGCTTAAGCAGGACAGGGACCTACGAGCAGTACTTC. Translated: CASSLSRTGTYEQYF.

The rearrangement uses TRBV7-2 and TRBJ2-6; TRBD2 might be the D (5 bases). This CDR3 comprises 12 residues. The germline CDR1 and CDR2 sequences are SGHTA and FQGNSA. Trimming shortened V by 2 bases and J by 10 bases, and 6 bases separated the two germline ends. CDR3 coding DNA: TGTGCCAGCAGCTTACGGGGAAACGTCCTGACTTTC. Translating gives CASSLRGNVLTF.